This TCR beta chain originates from a study of T cell responses to AZD1222 COVID-19 vaccine. CDR3 length equals 13 residues. The trim removed 6 bases at V and 4 bases at J, leaving 9 bases unmatched. The germline gives CDR1 SQVTM, CDR2 ANQGSEA. Whole-study findings and limits: Among vaccine-associated CD4 TCRs, coverage spanned spike, with dominance at 160-218 and 743-854. Of spike-specific TCRs, nearly half reportedly target regions left unmutated in variants. It should be noted that donors were predominantly white British and more often female, and clonal diversity was possibly underestimated.

Notes on this clone: Its matching antigen is unknown.

TCRdb's copy holds only in-frame clones and misses some; the assay was immunoSEQ multiplex PCR. Among 80,000 to 95,000 clones listed, over 85% were seen once. The origin of this receptor is an adult in good health. The chain combines TRBV29-1 with TRBJ2-7, with 7 bases lining up with TRBD1. Material: peripheral blood, obtained on day 0 of MenACWY control vaccination. As DNA, the CDR3 is TGCAGCGTAGACACAGGGGTGCGGTACGAGCAGTACTTC. This encodes CSVDTGVRYEQYF.